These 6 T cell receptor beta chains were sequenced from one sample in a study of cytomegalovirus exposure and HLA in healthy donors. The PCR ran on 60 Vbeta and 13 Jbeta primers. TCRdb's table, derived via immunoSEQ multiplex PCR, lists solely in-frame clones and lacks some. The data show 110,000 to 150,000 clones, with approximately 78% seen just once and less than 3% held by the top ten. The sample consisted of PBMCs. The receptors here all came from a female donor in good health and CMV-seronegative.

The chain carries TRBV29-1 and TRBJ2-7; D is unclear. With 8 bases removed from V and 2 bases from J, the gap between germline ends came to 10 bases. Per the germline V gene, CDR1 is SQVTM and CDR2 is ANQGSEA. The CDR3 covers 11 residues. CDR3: CSPRQAYEQYF. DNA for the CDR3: TGCAGCCCTCGTCAGGCCTACGAGCAGTACTTC.

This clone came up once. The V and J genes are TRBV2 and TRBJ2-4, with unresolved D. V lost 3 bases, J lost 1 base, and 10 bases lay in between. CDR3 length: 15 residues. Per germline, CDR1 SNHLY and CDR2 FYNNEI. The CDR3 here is CASSEPAEAKNIQYF. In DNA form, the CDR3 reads TGTGCCAGCAGTGAGCCCGCCGAGGCCAAAAACATTCAGTACTTC.

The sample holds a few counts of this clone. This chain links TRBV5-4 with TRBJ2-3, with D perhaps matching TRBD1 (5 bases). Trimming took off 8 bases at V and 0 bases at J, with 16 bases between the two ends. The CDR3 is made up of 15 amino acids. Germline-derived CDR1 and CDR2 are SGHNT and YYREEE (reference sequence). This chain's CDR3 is CASTLDISSTDTQYF. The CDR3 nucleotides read TGTGCCAGTACCCTGGACATCTCTAGCACAGATACGCAGTATTTT.

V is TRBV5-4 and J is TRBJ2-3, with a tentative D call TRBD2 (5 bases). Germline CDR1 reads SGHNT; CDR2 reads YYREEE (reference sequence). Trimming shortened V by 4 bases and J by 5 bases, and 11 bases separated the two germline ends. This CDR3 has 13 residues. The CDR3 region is CASSRDSLDTQYF. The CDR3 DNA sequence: TGTGCCAGCAGCCGGGATTCGTTAGATACGCAGTATTTT.

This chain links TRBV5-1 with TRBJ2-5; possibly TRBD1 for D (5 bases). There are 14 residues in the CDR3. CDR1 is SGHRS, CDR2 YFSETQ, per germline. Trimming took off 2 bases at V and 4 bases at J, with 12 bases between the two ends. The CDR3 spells CASSFGHGGETQYF. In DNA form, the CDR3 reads TGCGCCAGCAGCTTCGGACACGGCGGAGAGACCCAGTACTTC.

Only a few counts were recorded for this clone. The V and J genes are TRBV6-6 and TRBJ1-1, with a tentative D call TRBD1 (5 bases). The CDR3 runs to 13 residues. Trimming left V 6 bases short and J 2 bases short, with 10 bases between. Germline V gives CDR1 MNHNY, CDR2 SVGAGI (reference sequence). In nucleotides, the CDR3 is TGTGCCAGCAGCTTTGACAGCAACACTGAAGCTTTCTTT. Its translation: CASSFDSNTEAFF.